This TCR beta chain was documented in a study of T cells after yellow fever vaccination. General study findings and limits: The booster response re-showed most primary clones: 95% to 96% CD4, approximately 85% CD8.

This CDR3 is 13 amino acids long. Trimming shortened V by 4 bases and J by 2 bases, and 11 bases separated the two germline ends. Per germline, CDR1 SQVTM and CDR2 ANQGSEA. They built TCR cDNA with 5'RACE template switching, a step that put in a universal primer site and UMIs. TCRdb reprocessed the 5' RACE reads with MiXCR, giving one entry per CDR3 protein. Among over 250,000 distinct CDR3 sequences listed, over 3.5% were seen once. As concerns this clonotype: Its cognate antigen is unknown.

The specimen was PBMCs, collected 5 days after the yellow fever booster vaccination. This chain uses TRBV29-1 with TRBJ1-2; D possibly corresponds to TRBD1 (6 bases). This receptor was taken from a man between 18 and 35 years old who received the YFV17D yellow fever vaccine. The CDR3: CSVVPQGNYGYTF. The CDR3 DNA sequence: TGCAGCGTTGTCCCCCAGGGGAACTATGGCTACACCTTC.